This T cell receptor (beta chain) was observed in a study of T cell responses to AZD1222 COVID-19 vaccine. The germline V and J ends were trimmed by 8 bases and 3 bases, with 13 bases remaining between them. The length of the CDR3 is 13 residues. Germline V CDR1 and CDR2: MNHEY, SVGAGI. The data were produced by immunoSEQ multiplex PCR, yet TCRdb's version contains in-frame clones alone and is incomplete. This sample carries over 130,000 clones, 92% of them seen once, and the ten largest clones take roughly 4%. This material consisted of peripheral blood, taken 28 days after the second AZD1222 dose. The V call is TRBV6-5, the J call TRBJ1-1; D not certain. This TCR was sampled from an adult who received the AZD1222 COVID-19 vaccine. CDR3 coding DNA: TGTGCCAGCGGGCCAAACGGCCACACTGAAGCTTTCTTT. Translation gives CASGPNGHTEAFF.